The source of this T cell receptor beta chain is a study of blood T cell repertoires in COVID-19. Turning to the study itself: COVID-19 samples from acute and convalescent phases originated in the United States, Italy and Spain. PBMCs, B-cell-depleted T cells, or T cells were the source of the cDNA or gDNA that made up the material.

In the authors' workflow: Nucleated cell counts were estimated from reference gene primer amplification. The method was immunoSEQ multiplex PCR; TCRdb's version includes in-frame clones alone and lacks a portion of them. V and J calls plus clone size are reproduced from that table; the DNA served to infer D and trimming. The repertoire holds 100,000 to 140,000 clones, with roughly 83% as singletons. The CDR3 runs to 17 residues. Germline V gene lookup returns CDR1 SGHAT and CDR2 FQNNGV. Unmatched junction bases numbered 2, after V lost 1 base and J lost 0 bases. Material for sequencing was peripheral blood. The receptor was derived from a human donor in a cohort sampled during active COVID-19. The rearrangement uses TRBV11-2 and TRBJ2-3; 12 positions agree with TRBD2. The CDR3 spells CASSLGGTSGSTDTQYF. For the CDR3, the DNA is TGTGCCAGCAGCTTAGGCGGGACTAGCGGGAGCACAGATACGCAGTATTTT. The whole variable domain, remainder taken from reference TRBV11-2 and TRBJ2-3, is EAGVAQSPRYKIIEKRQSVAFWCNPISGHATLYWYQQILGQGPKLLIQFQNNGVVDDSQLPKDRFSAERLKGVDSTLKIQPAKLEDSAVYLCASSLGGTSGSTDTQYFGPGTRLTVL.